This T cell receptor beta chain appears in the sequencing data of a study of blood T cell repertoires in COVID-19. Study overall: Whether acute or convalescent, the COVID-19 samples came from the United States, Italy and Spain. Sources were T cells, B-cell-depleted T cells, or PBMCs; the material itself was cDNA or gDNA.

As handled by the study authors: Scientists estimated how many nucleated cells there were by amplifying reference gene primers. The table came from immunoSEQ multiplex PCR; TCRdb's copy has only in-frame clones and leaves some out. The DNA gave D and trimming, while V, J and clone size come from that table. The sample holds about 160,000 clones, around four fifths seen once. Germline trimming cut 10 bases from V and 5 bases from J; bases unmatched to any gene: 11. The CDR3 has 15 amino acids. Germline loops: CDR1 SNHLY, CDR2 FYNNEI. This clonotype originated in a man between 65 and 80 years old with acute or convalescent COVID-19. This rearrangement joins TRBV2 to TRBJ2-5; TRBD2 aligns across 12 bases. The sequenced sample was peripheral blood. In nucleotides, the CDR3 is TGTGCCACCCGGAGAGACCTAGCGGGGGGGGAGACCCAGTACTTC. Its translation is CATRRDLAGGETQYF.